This entry is about one TCR beta chain. Its antigen is as yet unknown. Isolating PBMCs gave at least 6 million of these cells per sample. Extraction yielded at least 6 micrograms of total RNA per sample. The V segment lost 4 bases and the J segment 0 bases; nucleotides outside the gene matches: 3. CDR1 and CDR2 (germline): DFQATT, SNEGSKA (reference sequence). CDR3 length equals 14 residues. The data are from a study of blood T cells in healthy people across ages. Using a J-beta primer mix together with a sample-barcoded 5' primer, a second PCR was run for about 7 to 12 cycles. In TCRdb, the 5' RACE reads were re-called with MiXCR into one record per CDR3 protein. The sample includes hundreds of thousands of distinct CDR3 sequences, roughly half of them seen just once. Points from the study as a whole: Older age went with lower TCR beta diversity per million T cells, in a roughly linear way.

The rearrangement links TRBV20-1 to TRBJ2-1; 7 nucleotides agree with TRBD1. The receptor's source is a woman aged 80 or over in good health. Sequenced material: blood. The CDR3 region has the DNA TGCAGTGCTATGGACAGGAGCTCCTACAATGAGCAGTTCTTC. Translation: CSAMDRSSYNEQFF.